Below, 3 T cell receptor beta chains from the same sample are listed, as sequenced in a study of blood T cell repertoires in COVID-19. The protocol was immunoSEQ multiplex PCR, while the TCRdb copy is restricted to in-frame clones and leaves out a portion. The table includes tens of thousands of clones, about 88% detected once. The sample consisted of peripheral blood. Receptors were obtained from a man older than 75 in a cohort sampled during active COVID-19.

V usage is TRBV6-5 and J usage is TRBJ1-4, with D tentatively TRBD1 (5 bases). This CDR3 is built from 14 residues. Germline V lookup: CDR1 MNHEY, CDR2 SVGAGI. Trimming removed 7 bases at V and 0 bases at J, with 9 bases between. CDR3 residues: CASMTGATNEKLFF. CDR3 DNA: TGTGCCAGCATGACGGGGGCAACTAATGAAAAACTGTTTTTT.

This clone has just one count. V gene TRBV9 combines with J gene TRBJ2-3; D is unclear. The CDR3 contains 15 residues. Trimming took off 0 bases at V and 0 bases at J, with 8 bases between the two ends. Germline CDR1 and CDR2: SGDLS and YYNGEE. For the CDR3, the DNA is TGTGCCAGCAGCGTAGGGCTGGCAAGCACAGATACGCAGTATTTT. Residues: CASSVGLASTDTQYF.

Regarding this clone: This CDR3 is also generated by other DNA sequences in the sample. This chain joins TRBV19 and TRBJ2-1, with 7 bases aligning to TRBD1. V shed 4 bases and J 2 bases; nucleotides not matched to a gene: 5. Germline V lookup: CDR1 LNHDA, CDR2 SQIVND (reference sequence). This CDR3 contains 15 residues. The CDR3 loop reads CASSTRQGTYNEQFF. DNA for the CDR3: TGTGCCAGTAGTACCAGACAGGGTACCTACAATGAGCAGTTCTTC. The full variable domain, its missing parts supplied by reference TRBV19 and TRBJ2-1, is DGGITQSPKYLFRKEGQNVTLSCEQNLNHDAMYWYRQDPGQGLRLIYYSQIVNDFQKGDIAEGYSVSREKKESFPLTVTSAQKNPTAFYLCASSTRQGTYNEQFFGPGTRLTVL.